This T cell receptor beta chain derives from a study of T-cell reconstitution after alpha-beta-depleted transplantation in children. Construction of the TCRbeta library involved unique molecular identifiers. One entry per CDR3 protein, called by TCRdb with MiXCR from the PCR reads. The sample has hundreds of thousands of distinct CDR3 sequences, over 9.5% seen once. CDR1 is GTSNPN and CDR2 is SVGIG in the germline V gene (reference sequence). CDR3 size: 15 residues. V was clipped by 2 bases and J by 11 bases; unmatched bases: 9. The chain couples TRBV30 to TRBJ2-1, with TRBD2 identical over 13 bases. The TCR sequence derives from a human donor who donated a stem cell graft to a child with acute myeloid leukemia. Sequencing was performed on PBMCs from the stem cell graft donor, taken from the stem cell graft. This CDR3 is CAWSPILGTSGKQFF. CDR3 DNA sequence: TGTGCCTGGAGTCCCATCCTGGGGACTAGCGGGAAGCAGTTCTTC.